The present T cell receptor (beta chain) was sequenced within a study of breast tumors, draining lymph nodes, adjacent tissues. With V trimmed by 5 bases and J by 5 bases, 3 bases remained unmatched. The germline V gene encodes CDR1 KGHSH and CDR2 LQKENI. The CDR3 extends over 13 amino acids. This clonotype was detected ten times or more. TCRdb re-derived calls from the multiplex PCR reads in MiXCR, one entry per CDR3 protein. The table lists approximately 190,000 distinct CDR3 sequences, around 33% of them singletons. The lymph nodes were axillary draining lymph nodes from breast cancer patients. This chain uses TRBV18 with TRBJ1-5; the match to TRBD1 covers 7 bases. This TCR was sampled from a female donor with breast cancer. Some clones in this sample may be carry-over from other donors' samples. Source material: axillary lymph node tissue. The CDR3 DNA reads TGTGCCAGCTCAATTGACAGGGATCAGCCCCAGCATTTT. Translated, it gives CASSIDRDQPQHF. The full variable domain, its missing parts supplied by reference TRBV18 and TRBJ1-5, is NAGVMQNPRHLVRRRGQEARLRCSPMKGHSHVYWYRQLPEEGLKFMVYLQKENIIDESGMPKERFSAEFPKEGPSILRIQQVVRGDSAAYFCASSIDRDQPQHFGDGTRLSIL.